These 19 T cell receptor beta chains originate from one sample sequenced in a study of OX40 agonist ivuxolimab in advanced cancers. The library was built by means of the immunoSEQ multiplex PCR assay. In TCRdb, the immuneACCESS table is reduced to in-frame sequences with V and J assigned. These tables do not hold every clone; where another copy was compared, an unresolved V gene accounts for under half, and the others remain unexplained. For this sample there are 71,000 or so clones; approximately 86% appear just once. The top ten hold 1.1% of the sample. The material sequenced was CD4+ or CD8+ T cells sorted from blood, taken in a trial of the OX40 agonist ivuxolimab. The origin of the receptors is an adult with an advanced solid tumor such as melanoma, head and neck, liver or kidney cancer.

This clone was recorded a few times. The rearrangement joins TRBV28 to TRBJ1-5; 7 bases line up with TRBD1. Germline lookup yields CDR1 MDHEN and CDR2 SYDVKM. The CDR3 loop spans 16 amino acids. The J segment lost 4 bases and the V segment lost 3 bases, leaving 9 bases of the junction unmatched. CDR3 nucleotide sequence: TGTGCCAGCAGTTTCTTGAGACAGGGAGGGAATCAGCCCCAGCATTTT. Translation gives CASSFLRQGGNQPQHF.

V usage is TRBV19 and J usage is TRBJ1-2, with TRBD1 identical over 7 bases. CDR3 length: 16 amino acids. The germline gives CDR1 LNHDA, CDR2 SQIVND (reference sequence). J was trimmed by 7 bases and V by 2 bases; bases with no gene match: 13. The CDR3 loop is CASSISIDRVISGYTF. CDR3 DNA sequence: TGTGCCAGTAGTATAAGCATTGACAGGGTGATCTCTGGCTACACCTTC.

CDR3 DNA sequence: TGTGCCAGCAGCTTCGGGGTCGCCACCGGGGAGCTGTTTTTT. Encoded protein: CASSFGVATGELFF. The V call is TRBV11-3, the J call TRBJ2-2, with a tentative D call TRBD2 (5 bases). CDR1 is SGHNT, CDR2 YENEEA, per germline. The CDR3 extends over 14 amino acids. With 3 bases removed from V and 4 bases from J, the gap between germline ends came to 9 bases.

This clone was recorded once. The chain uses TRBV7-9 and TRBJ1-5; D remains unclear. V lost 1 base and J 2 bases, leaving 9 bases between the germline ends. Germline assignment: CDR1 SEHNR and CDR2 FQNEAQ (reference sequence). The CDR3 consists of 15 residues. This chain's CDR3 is CASSLDGRGNQPQHF. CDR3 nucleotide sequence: TGTGCCAGCAGCTTAGACGGGAGGGGCAATCAGCCCCAGCATTTT.

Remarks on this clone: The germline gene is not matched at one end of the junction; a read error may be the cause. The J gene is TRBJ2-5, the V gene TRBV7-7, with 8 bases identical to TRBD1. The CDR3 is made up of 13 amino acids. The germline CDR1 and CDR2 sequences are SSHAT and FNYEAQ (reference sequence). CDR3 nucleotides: TGTGCTAGCAGCCCGACAGGGGTAGAGACCCAGTACTTC. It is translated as CASSPTGVETQYF. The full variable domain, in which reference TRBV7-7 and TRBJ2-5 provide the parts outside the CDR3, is GAGVSQSPRYKVTKRGQDVTLRCDPISSHATLYWYQQALGQGPEFLTYFNYEAQPDKSGLPSDRFSAERPEGSISTLTIQRTEQRDSAMYRCASSPTGVETQYFGPGTRLLVL.

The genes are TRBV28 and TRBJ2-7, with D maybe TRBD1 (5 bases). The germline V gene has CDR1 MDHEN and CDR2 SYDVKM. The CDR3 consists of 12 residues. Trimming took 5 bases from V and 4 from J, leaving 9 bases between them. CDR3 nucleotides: TGTGCCAGCAGTAGGGGCAGTTACGAGCAGTACTTC. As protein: CASSRGSYEQYF. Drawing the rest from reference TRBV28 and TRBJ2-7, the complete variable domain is DVKVTQSSRYLVKRTGEKVFLECVQDMDHENMFWYRQDPGLGLRLIYFSYDVKMKEKGDIPEGYSVSREKKERFSLILESASTNQTSMYLCASSRGSYEQYFGPGTRLTVT.

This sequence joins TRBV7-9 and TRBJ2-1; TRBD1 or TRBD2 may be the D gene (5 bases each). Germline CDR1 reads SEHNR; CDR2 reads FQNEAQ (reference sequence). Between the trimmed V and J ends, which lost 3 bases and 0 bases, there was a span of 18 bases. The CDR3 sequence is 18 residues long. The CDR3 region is CASSFDGGSLSSYNEQFF. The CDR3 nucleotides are TGTGCCAGCAGCTTCGATGGGGGTAGTCTGAGCTCCTACAATGAGCAGTTCTTC.

The CDR3 loop reads CASTRAGWTEAFF. The DNA for the CDR3 is TGTGCCAGCACCCGGGCAGGGTGGACTGAAGCTTTCTTT. The chain carries TRBV6-1 and TRBJ1-1; a possible D gene is TRBD1 (5 bases). Germline CDR1 is MNHNS and CDR2 is SASEGT. The CDR3 is 13 amino acids. Trimming shortened V by 7 bases and J by 5 bases, and 14 bases separated the two germline ends.

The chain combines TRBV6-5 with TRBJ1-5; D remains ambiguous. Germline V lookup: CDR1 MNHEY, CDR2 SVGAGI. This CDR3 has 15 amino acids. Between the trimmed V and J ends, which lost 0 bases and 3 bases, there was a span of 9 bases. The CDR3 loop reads CASSYSSRSNQPQHF. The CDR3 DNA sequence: TGTGCCAGCAGTTACTCGAGCCGGTCCAATCAGCCCCAGCATTTT.

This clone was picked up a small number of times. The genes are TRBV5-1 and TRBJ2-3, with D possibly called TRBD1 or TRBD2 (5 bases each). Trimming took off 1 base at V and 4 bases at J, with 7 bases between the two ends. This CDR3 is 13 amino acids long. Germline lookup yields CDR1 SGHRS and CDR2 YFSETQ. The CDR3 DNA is TGCGCCAGCAGCTTGATGGGGGCAGATACGCAGTATTTT. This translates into CASSLMGADTQYF.

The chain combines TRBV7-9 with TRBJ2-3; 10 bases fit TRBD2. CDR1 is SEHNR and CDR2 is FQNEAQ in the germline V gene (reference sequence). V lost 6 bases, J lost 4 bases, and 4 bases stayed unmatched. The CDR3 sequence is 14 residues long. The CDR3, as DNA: TGTGCCAGCAGTCCTAGCGGGAGCGCAGATACGCAGTATTTT. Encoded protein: CASSPSGSADTQYF. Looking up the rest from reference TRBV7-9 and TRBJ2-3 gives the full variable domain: DTGVSQNPRHKITKRGQNVTFRCDPISEHNRLYWYRQTLGQGPEFLTYFQNEAQLEKSRLLSDRFSAERPKGSFSTLEIQRTEQGDSAMYLCASSPSGSADTQYFGPGTRLTVL.

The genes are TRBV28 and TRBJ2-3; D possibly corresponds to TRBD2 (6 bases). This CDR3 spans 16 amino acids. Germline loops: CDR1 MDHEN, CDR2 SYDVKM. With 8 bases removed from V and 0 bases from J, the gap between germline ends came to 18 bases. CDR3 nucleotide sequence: TGTGCCAGCTCCCCCGGGACTGCAGGAAGCACAGATACGCAGTATTTT. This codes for CASSPGTAGSTDTQYF. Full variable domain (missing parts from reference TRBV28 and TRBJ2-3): DVKVTQSSRYLVKRTGEKVFLECVQDMDHENMFWYRQDPGLGLRLIYFSYDVKMKEKGDIPEGYSVSREKKERFSLILESASTNQTSMYLCASSPGTAGSTDTQYFGPGTRLTVL.

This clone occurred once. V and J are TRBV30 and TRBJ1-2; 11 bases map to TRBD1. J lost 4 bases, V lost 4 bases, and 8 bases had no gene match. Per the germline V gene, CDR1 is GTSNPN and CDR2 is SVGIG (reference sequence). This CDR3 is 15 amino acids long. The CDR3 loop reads CAWIDLGQGAYGYTF. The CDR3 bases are TGTGCCTGGATCGATCTCGGACAGGGGGCCTATGGCTACACCTTC.

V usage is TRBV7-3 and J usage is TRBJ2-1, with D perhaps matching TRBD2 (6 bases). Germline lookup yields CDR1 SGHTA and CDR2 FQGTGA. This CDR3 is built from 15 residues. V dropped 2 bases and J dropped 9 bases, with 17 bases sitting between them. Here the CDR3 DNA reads TGTGCCAGCAGCTTAGTTTTGGGGGGTTTGGGTGAGCAGTTCTTC. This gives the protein CASSLVLGGLGEQFF.

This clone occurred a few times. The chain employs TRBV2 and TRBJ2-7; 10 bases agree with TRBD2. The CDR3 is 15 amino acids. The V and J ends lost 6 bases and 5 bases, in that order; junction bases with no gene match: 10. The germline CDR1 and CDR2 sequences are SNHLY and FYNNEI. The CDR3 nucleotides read TGTGCCAGCAGCCCCTTAGCGGGAGGTTACAACGAGCAGTACTTC. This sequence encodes CASSPLAGGYNEQYF.

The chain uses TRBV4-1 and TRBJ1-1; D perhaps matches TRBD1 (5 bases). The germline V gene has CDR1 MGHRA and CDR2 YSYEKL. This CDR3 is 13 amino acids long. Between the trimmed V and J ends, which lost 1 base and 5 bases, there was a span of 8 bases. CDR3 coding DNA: TGCGCCAGCAGCCAAGTAGCAGGGACTGAAGCTTTCTTT. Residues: CASSQVAGTEAFF.

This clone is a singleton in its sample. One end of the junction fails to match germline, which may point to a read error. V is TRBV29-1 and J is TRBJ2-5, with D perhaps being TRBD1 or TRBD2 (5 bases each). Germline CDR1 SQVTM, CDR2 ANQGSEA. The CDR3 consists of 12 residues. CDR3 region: CSVDRDQETQYF. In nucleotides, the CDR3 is TGCAGCGTCGACCGGGACCAGGAGACCCAGTACTTC.

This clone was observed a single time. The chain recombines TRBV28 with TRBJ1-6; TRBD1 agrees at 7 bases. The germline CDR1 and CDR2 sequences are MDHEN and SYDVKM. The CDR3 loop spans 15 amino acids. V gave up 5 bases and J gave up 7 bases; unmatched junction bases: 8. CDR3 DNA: TGTGCCAGCAGTCCCGCCGGGACAGTAAATTCACCCCTCCACTTT. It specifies CASSPAGTVNSPLHF.

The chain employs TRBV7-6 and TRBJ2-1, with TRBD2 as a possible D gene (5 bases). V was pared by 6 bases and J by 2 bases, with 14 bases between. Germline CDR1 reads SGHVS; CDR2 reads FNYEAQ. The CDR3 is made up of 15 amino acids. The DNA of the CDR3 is TGTGCCAGCAGTCTAGCACGTCGGGCCTACAATGAGCAGTTCTTC. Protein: CASSLARRAYNEQFF.